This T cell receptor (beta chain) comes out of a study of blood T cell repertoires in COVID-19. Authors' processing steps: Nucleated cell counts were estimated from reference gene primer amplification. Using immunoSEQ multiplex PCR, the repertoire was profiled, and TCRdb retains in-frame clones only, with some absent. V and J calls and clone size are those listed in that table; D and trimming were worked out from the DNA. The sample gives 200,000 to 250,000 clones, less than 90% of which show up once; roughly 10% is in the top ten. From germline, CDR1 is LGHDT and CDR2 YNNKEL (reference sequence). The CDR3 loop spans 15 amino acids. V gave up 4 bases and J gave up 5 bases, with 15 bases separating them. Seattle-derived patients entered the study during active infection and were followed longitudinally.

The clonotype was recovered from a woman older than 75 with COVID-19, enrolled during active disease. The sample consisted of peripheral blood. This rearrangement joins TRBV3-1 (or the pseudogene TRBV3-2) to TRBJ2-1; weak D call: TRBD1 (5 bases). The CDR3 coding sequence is TGTGCCAGCAGCCTAACGGACACATTAAACAATGAGCAGTTCTTC. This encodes CASSLTDTLNNEQFF.